This TCR beta chain was obtained from a study of vaccination and CD4 T cells after COVID-19. Study details: Stimulation used overlapping spike peptides from SARS-CoV-2, HCoV-NL63, HCoV-OC43 and HCoV-229E.

Once obtained from cultured CD4+ T cells, the DNA was sequenced using the Oncomine TCR Beta short-read assay. The authors extracted genomic DNA from cultured CD4+ T cells. TCRdb called the PCR reads again in MiXCR, with one record for every CDR3 protein. The sample has some 10,000 distinct CDR3 sequences; 35% to 50% are singletons. With respect to this clonotype: Its cognate antigen is unknown.

Stated treatment: roughly 10-day PBMC culture with coronavirus spike peptide pools or control peptides (ViraFEST assay). Germline assignment: CDR1 LNHNV and CDR2 YYDKDF (reference sequence). This CDR3 has 15 residues. V lost 10 bases and J lost 4; bases outside the gene matches: 14. The receptor was isolated from a human donor with COVID-19. This specimen consisted of cultured CD4+ T cells from blood, obtained after SARS-CoV-2 vaccination. The V call is TRBV15, the J call TRBJ2-5; TRBD2 matches 8 bases. The CDR3 bases are TGTGCCAGCAAGGGAGCGGGGGCCCCCGGAGAGACCCAGTACTTC. It specifies CASKGAGAPGETQYF.